This paragraph reports one T cell receptor beta chain. Its antigen is still unknown. The data derive from a study of PD-1 blockade in classical Hodgkin lymphoma. Sample time point: cycle 4 day 1 (C4D1), after less than 7 weeks of nivolumab. Brentuximab vedotin exposure varied, and every patient relapsed after autologous stem cell transplantation. The junction had 7 bases not matched to a gene; V was cut back by 8 bases and J by 1 base. The CDR3 contains 15 residues. Germline assignment: CDR1 MNHNS and CDR2 SASEGT. Study-level results: Relative to healthy donors, newly diagnosed patients reportedly had lower baseline TCR diversity, which was reported as lower still in relapsed/refractory patients. Nivolumab initiated under 1 year post-ASCT led to patient exclusion.

Assay used: immunoSEQ multiplex PCR; TCRdb lists only in-frame clones, some missing. The repertoire holds 99,000 or so clones, around nine tenths seen once, with around 17% in the top ten. The rearrangement joins TRBV6-1 to TRBJ2-3; 9 positions agree with TRBD2. The source of this sequence is a human donor with classical Hodgkin lymphoma. Sequenced here: peripheral blood mononuclear cells (PBMCs), sampled before the fourth cycle of nivolumab. CDR3 sequence reads: CASGAGGKGTDTQYF. DNA for the CDR3: TGTGCCAGCGGGGCGGGAGGGAAAGGCACAGATACGCAGTATTTT.